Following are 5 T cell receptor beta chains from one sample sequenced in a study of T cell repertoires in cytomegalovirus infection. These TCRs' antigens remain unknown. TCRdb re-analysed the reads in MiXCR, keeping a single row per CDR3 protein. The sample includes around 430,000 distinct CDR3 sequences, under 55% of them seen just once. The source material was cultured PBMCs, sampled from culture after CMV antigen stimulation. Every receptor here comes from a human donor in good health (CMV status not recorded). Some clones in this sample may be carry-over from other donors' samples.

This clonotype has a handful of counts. CDR3 bases: TGTGCCAGCAGTTACTCTAGTGAAAAACTGTTTTTT. Protein product: CASSYSSEKLFF. The rearrangement joins TRBV12-3 or TRBV12-4 to TRBJ1-4; D not certain. Trimming took off 4 bases at V and 7 bases at J, with 7 bases between the two ends. This CDR3 is 12 amino acids long.

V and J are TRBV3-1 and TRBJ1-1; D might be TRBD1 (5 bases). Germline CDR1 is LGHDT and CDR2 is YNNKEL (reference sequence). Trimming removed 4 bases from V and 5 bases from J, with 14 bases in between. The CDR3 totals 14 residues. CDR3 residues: CASSPYTGGTEAFF. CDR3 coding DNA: TGTGCCAGCAGCCCTTACACGGGGGGGACTGAAGCTTTCTTT.

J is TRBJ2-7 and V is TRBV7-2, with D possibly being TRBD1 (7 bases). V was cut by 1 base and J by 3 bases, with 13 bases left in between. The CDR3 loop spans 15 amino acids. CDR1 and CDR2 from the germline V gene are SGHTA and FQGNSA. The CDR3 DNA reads TGTGCCAGCAGCTTAGAATCTCAGGGGGGCTACGAGCAGTACTTC. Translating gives CASSLESQGGYEQYF.

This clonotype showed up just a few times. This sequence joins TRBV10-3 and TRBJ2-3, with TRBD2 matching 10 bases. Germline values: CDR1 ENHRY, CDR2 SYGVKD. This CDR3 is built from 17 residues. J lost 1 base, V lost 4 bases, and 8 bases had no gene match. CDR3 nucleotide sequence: TGTGCCATCAGTGCCCTCCCCGGGACTAGCGGCACAGATACGCAGTATTTT. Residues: CAISALPGTSGTDTQYF.

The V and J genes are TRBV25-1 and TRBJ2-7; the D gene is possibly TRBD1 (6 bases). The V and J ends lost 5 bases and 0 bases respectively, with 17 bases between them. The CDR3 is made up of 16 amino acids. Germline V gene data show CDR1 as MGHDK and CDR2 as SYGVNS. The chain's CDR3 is CASSPRGQADSYEQYF. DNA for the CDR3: TGTGCCAGCAGTCCCAGGGGCCAGGCTGACTCCTACGAGCAGTACTTC.